The clone carrying this T cell receptor beta chain has just a few counts. TCR beta CDR3 regions were amplified from RNA. The study used the HTBI primer set for a first-round RT-PCR of the TCR CDR3. TCRdb reprocessed the multiplex PCR reads via MiXCR and lists one record per CDR3 protein. This sample has 500,000 to 550,000 distinct CDR3 sequences; just under 20% occur once, and the top ten carry around 50%. The CDR3 is 19 residues long. Germline V lookup: CDR1 DFQATT, CDR2 SNEGSKA (reference sequence). With V trimmed by 2 bases and J by 4 bases, 19 bases remained unmatched. The data were obtained in a study of T cells in Graves' hyperthyroidism and ophthalmopathy. The study included ophthalmopathy patients with Clinical Activity Score at least 3, NOSPECS grade at least 4 and duration under 3 months. Lactation, pregnancy, other autoimmune disease or uncontrolled infection excluded patients. The authors obtained PBMCs from over 8.5 ml of fresh peripheral blood.

The sequenced material came from blood. The origin of this receptor is a middle-aged man with Graves' ophthalmopathy. This chain uses TRBV20-1 with TRBJ2-7; 11 positions match TRBD1. As DNA, the CDR3 is TGCAGTGCTAGACACCCAAATTGGGACAGGGGGTTTGTTAGGTACGAGCAGTACTTC. Protein: CSARHPNWDRGFVRYEQYF.